This entry is about one TCR beta chain. The entry originates in a study of cytomegalovirus exposure and HLA in healthy donors. Some clones are missing from TCRdb's copy, which holds only in-frame ones; the method was immunoSEQ multiplex PCR. The sample lists around 60,000 clones; about 96% were seen once. The CDR3 has 14 amino acids. Trimming removed 1 base from V and 3 bases from J, with 10 bases in between. The germline CDR1 and CDR2 sequences are SGHAT and FQNNGV. The sequence derives from a woman younger than 35 in good health and CMV-seronegative. Specimen: PBMCs. This chain uses TRBV11-2 with TRBJ2-7; D gene unclear. As DNA, the CDR3 is TGTGCCAGCAGCTTAGGCCGAGCGAGCTACGAGCAGTACTTC. This translates into CASSLGRASYEQYF.